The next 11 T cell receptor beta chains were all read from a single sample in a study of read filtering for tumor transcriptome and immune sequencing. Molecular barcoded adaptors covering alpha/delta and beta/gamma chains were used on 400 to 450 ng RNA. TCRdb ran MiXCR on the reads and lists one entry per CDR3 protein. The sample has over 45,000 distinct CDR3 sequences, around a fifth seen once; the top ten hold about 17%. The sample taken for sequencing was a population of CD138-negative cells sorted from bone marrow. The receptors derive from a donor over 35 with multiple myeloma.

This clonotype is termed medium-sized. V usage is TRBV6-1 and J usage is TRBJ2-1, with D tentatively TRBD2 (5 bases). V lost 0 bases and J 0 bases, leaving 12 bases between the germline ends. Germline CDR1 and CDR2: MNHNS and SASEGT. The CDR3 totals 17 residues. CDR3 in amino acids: CASSEAPSGASYNEQFF. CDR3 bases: TGTGCCAGCAGTGAAGCGCCGAGCGGAGCCTCCTACAATGAGCAGTTCTTC.

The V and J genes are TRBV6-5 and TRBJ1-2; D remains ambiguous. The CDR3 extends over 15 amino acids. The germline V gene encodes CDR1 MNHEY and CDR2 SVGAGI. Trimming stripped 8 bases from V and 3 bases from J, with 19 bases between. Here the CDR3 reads CASVELTRRYYGYTF. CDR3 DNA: TGTGCCAGCGTTGAGTTAACCCGCAGATACTATGGCTACACCTTC.

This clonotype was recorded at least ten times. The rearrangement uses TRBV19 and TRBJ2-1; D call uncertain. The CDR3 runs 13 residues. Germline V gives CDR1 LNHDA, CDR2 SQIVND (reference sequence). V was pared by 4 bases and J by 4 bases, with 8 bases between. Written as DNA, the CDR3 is TGTGCCAGTAGTACGCAAAAGTACAATGAGCAGTTCTTC. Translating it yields CASSTQKYNEQFF.

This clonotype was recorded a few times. The CDR3 here is CASSRIQGAVETQYF. The CDR3 DNA sequence: TGTGCCAGCAGCAGAATACAGGGGGCTGTGGAGACCCAGTACTTC. The chain couples TRBV5-5 to TRBJ2-5, with 9 bases that match TRBD1. Trimming at V came to 4 bases and at J to 5 bases, leaving 9 bases not matched to a gene. Germline V gives CDR1 SGHKS, CDR2 YYEKEE (reference sequence). The CDR3 is 15 residues long.

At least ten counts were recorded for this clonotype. DNA for the CDR3: TGCGCCAGCAGCTTGGAGCGCACAGATACGCAGTATTTT. This encodes CASSLERTDTQYF. The V and J genes are TRBV5-1 and TRBJ2-3; no reliable D call. V gave up 0 bases and J gave up 1 base, with 3 bases separating them. This CDR3 is built from 13 residues. Germline V CDR1 and CDR2: SGHRS, YFSETQ.

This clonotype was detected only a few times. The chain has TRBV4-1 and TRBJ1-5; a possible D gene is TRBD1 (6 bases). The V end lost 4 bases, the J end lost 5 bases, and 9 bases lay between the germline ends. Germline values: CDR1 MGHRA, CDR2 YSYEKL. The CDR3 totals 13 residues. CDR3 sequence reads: CASSPAGDQPQHF. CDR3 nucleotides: TGCGCCAGCAGCCCGGCAGGGGATCAGCCCCAGCATTTT.

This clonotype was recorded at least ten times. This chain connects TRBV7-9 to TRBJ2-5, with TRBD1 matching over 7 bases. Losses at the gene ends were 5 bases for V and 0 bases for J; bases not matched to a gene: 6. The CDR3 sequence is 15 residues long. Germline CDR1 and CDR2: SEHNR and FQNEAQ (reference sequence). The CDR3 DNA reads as TGTGCCAGCAGCACCACCGGGACAGACCAAGAGACCCAGTACTTC. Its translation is CASSTTGTDQETQYF.

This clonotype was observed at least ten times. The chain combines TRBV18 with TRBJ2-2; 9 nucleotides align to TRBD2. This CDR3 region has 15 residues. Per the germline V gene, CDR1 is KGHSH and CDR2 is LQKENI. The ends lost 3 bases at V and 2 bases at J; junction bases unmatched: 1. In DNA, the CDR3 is TGTGCCAGCTCACCGACTAGCGGTAACACCGGGGAGCTGTTTTTT. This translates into CASSPTSGNTGELFF.

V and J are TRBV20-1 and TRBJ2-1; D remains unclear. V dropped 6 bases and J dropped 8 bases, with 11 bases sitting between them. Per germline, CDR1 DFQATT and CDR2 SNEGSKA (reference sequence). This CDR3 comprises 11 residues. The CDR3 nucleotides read TGCAGTGCCCCTAGTCAATATGAGCAGTTCTTC. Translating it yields CSAPSQYEQFF.

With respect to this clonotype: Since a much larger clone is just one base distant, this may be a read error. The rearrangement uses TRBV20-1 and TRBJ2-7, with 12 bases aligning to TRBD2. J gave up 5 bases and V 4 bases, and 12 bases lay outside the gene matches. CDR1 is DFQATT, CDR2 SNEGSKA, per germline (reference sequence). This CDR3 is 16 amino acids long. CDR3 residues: CSAKRLAGVGSHEQYF. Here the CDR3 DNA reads TGCAGTGCTAAGCGACTAGCGGGAGTAGGGTCCCACGAGCAGTACTTC.

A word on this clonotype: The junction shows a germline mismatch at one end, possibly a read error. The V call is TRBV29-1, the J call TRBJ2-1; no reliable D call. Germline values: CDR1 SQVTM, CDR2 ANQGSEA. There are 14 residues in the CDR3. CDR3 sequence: CIVGRGISYNEQFF. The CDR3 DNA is TGCATCGTTGGACGAGGAATCTCCTACAACGAGCAGTTCTTC.